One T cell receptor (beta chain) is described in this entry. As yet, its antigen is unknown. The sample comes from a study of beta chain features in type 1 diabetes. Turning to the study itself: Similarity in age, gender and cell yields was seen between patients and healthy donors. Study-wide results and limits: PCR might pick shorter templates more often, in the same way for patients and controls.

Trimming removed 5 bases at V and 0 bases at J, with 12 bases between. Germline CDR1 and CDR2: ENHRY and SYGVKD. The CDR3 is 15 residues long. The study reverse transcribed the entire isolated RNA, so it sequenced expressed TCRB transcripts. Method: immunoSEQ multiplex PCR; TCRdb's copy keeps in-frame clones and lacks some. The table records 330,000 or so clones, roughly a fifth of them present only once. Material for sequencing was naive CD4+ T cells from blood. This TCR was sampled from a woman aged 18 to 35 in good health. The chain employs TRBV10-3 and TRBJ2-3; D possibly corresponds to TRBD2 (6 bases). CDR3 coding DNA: TGTGCCATCAGTCGGACCGGGACTAGCACAGATACGCAGTATTTT. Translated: CAISRTGTSTDTQYF.